A single sample gave rise to the 10 T cell receptor beta chains below, sequenced in a study of T cells in Graves' hyperthyroidism and ophthalmopathy (dated by TCRdb to between 2019 and 2020). Library method: multiplex PCR. Instrument used: Illumina HiSeq 2000. The TCR beta CDR3 regions were amplified from the RNA transcripts. The TCR CDR3 was subjected to a first round of RT-PCR using the HTBI primer set and the Qiagen OneStep RT-PCR kit. TCRdb applied fastp at Q25 and MiXCR to the public reads, then kept only in-frame beta chains. Rows are combined by CDR3 protein, so each entry shows the most common genes and DNA. Here the sample has 500,000 to 650,000 distinct CDR3 sequences; roughly 17% occur a single time. Of the sample, 17% falls within the top ten clones. Sequencing input: blood. Source of these receptors: a woman aged 18-29 years with Graves' ophthalmopathy.

The V gene is TRBV27, the J gene TRBJ1-2; D remains ambiguous. CDR3 size: 15 residues. The V end was cut by 3 bases, the J end by 0 bases, with 11 bases between. Per germline, CDR1 MNHEY and CDR2 SMNVEV (reference sequence). The CDR3 DNA reads TGTGCCAGCAGTTTCGGTCAGGAGGCTAACTATGGCTACACCTTC. Residues: CASSFGQEANYGYTF.

Only a few counts were recorded for this clonotype. The V gene is TRBV30, the J gene TRBJ1-5, with 9 bases lining up with TRBD1. The CDR3 contains 16 residues. J lost 1 base, V lost 2 bases, and 6 bases had no gene match. Germline V gives CDR1 GTSNPN, CDR2 SVGIG (reference sequence). CDR3 nucleotides: TGTGCCTGGAGTCGGGGGACAGGGAGCAGCAATCAGCCCCAGCATTTT. It yields the protein CAWSRGTGSSNQPQHF.

This clonotype was picked up a small number of times. The V call is TRBV20-1, the J call TRBJ1-1; possibly TRBD1 for D (5 bases). CDR1 is DFQATT, CDR2 SNEGSKA, per germline (reference sequence). This CDR3 contains 14 residues. Trimming stripped 3 bases from V and 1 base from J, with 12 bases between. The CDR3 loop reads CSARRQIENTEAFF. The CDR3 coding sequence is TGCAGTGCTAGGAGACAGATTGAGAACACTGAAGCTTTCTTT.

This clonotype occurred many times. V usage is TRBV20-1 and J usage is TRBJ1-1; D might be TRBD1 (6 bases). The ends were cut back, 7 bases at V and 5 bases at J, with 17 bases in the middle. The CDR3 consists of 13 residues. The V gene's germline CDR1 is DFQATT and CDR2 SNEGSKA (reference sequence). As DNA, the CDR3 is TGCAGTGTAACGTCGGGGGGCTGGACTGAAGCTTTCTTT. It encodes CSVTSGGWTEAFF.

Ten or more counts support this clonotype. The rearrangement uses TRBV5-1 and TRBJ1-2; 8 bases align to TRBD1. The V and J ends lost 4 bases and 3 bases, in that order; junction bases with no gene match: 5. The CDR3 is 14 amino acids. Germline V gene data show CDR1 as SGHRS and CDR2 as YFSETQ. This chain's CDR3 is CASSPTTGDYGYTF. CDR3 DNA sequence: TGCGCCAGCAGCCCGACGACAGGGGACTATGGCTACACCTTC.

There are many counts of this clonotype. V gene TRBV30 combines with J gene TRBJ2-1; D is unclear. V gave up 6 bases and J gave up 6 bases, with 9 bases separating them. There are 11 residues in the CDR3. The germline V gene has CDR1 GTSNPN and CDR2 SVGIG (reference sequence). The CDR3, as DNA: TGTGCCTGCGCAACCCTCAATGAGCAGTTCTTC. Translating it yields CACATLNEQFF.

In its sample, this clonotype was seen many times. This chain connects TRBV7-2 to TRBJ2-6, with D perhaps TRBD1 or TRBD2 (5 bases each). This CDR3 spans 18 amino acids. Per the germline V gene, CDR1 is SGHTA and CDR2 is FQGNSA. V was clipped by 5 bases and J by 0 bases, with 17 bases between them. The CDR3 sequence: CASSALGVQISGANVLTF. In DNA form, the CDR3 reads TGTGCCAGCAGCGCCCTGGGGGTTCAGATCTCTGGGGCCAACGTCCTGACTTTC.

This clonotype was observed a few times. The J gene is TRBJ2-1, the V gene TRBV7-2; TRBD2 aligns across 8 bases. The CDR3 has 14 amino acids. Germline-derived CDR1 and CDR2 are SGHTA and FQGNSA. After removal of 3 bases from V and 7 bases from J, the junction contained 5 bases not matched to a gene. CDR3 coding DNA: TGTGCCAGCAGCTTGGGACTAGGTCTGAATGAGCAGTTCTTC. Protein product: CASSLGLGLNEQFF.

This clonotype was found many times. The chain has TRBV29-1 and TRBJ2-3, with D uncertain. The CDR3 has 12 residues. CDR1 is SQVTM, CDR2 ANQGSEA, per germline. V lost 7 bases and J 0 bases, leaving 8 bases between the germline ends. CDR3 in DNA: TGCAGCGGGACCGGGAGCACAGATACGCAGTATTTT. As protein: CSGTGSTDTQYF.

This clonotype was seen many times. The genes are TRBV7-2 and TRBJ2-4; weak D call: TRBD1 (6 bases). The CDR3 spans 14 residues. CDR1 and CDR2 from the germline V gene are SGHTA and FQGNSA. Trimming took off 2 bases at V and 4 bases at J, with 9 bases between the two ends. DNA for the CDR3: TGTGCCAGCAGCTTACGGACAGAGAAAAACATTCAGTACTTC. Protein sequence: CASSLRTEKNIQYF.